This TCR beta chain originates from a study of T cell repertoires in cytomegalovirus infection. Study-level background: Newly reported HLA-C-restricted and thoroughly characterized HLA-B-restricted CMV epitopes were employed. Based on public TCR beta signatures, there were indications of CMV infection and of a matching HLA type.

Whole-study findings and limits: It was HLA-C-restricted CMV-specific TCR beta clonotypes that dominated the response ex vivo. Identification of carriers of CMV plus the relevant HLA was performed using cumulative public TCR beta family frequency.

Details on this clonotype: The antigen is not known.

TCRdb analysed the reads with MiXCR anew, one entry per CDR3 protein. Of 570,000 or so distinct CDR3 sequences listed, about 40% are singletons. This CDR3 is 14 amino acids long. V was trimmed by 2 bases and J by 7 bases, leaving 14 bases between them. Germline V CDR1 and CDR2: SGHTA, FQGNSA. Sequencing used cultured PBMCs, obtained from culture after CMV antigen stimulation. The sequence derives from a human donor in good health (CMV status not recorded). Some clones in this sample may be carry-over from other donors' samples. This chain connects TRBV7-2 to TRBJ2-5, with D unclear. CDR3 residues: CASSLSASEGTQYF. CDR3 DNA: TGTGCCAGCAGCTTATCCGCCAGTGAAGGGACCCAGTACTTC.